Following are 6 T cell receptor beta chains from one sample sequenced in a study of shared clonotypes between healthy human individuals. Libraries were prepared by immunoSEQ multiplex PCR; TCRdb keeps only in-frame clonotypes and omits some of them. This table has about 1.5 million clones, approximately 96% appearing once. The sample was naive CD4+ T cells sorted from blood. Subset meaning: CD45RA+ positively selected. These receptors all stem from a young man in good health.

V is TRBV5-5 and J is TRBJ2-5; TRBD1 agrees at 7 bases. J was trimmed by 1 base and V by 4 bases; bases with no gene match: 4. CDR3 length equals 14 residues. Germline assignment: CDR1 SGHKS and CDR2 YYEKEE (reference sequence). The CDR3 nucleotides read TGTGCCAGCAGCCGCACAGGGGCCCAAGAGACCCAGTACTTC. Amino acid sequence: CASSRTGAQETQYF.

In regard to this clone: This CDR3 is also generated by other DNA sequences in the sample. The rearrangement links TRBV11-3 to TRBJ2-1; a weak D match, TRBD2 (6 bases). The germline V and J ends were trimmed by 0 bases and 0 bases, with 6 bases remaining between them. This CDR3 contains 15 residues. Germline values: CDR1 SGHNT, CDR2 YENEEA. The CDR3 region has the DNA TGTGCCAGCAGCTTAGATAGCGGCTCCTACAATGAGCAGTTCTTC. Translation gives CASSLDSGSYNEQFF.

This chain connects TRBV7-3 to TRBJ2-2; TRBD1 agrees at 8 bases. The length of the CDR3 is 17 residues. CDR1 and CDR2 from the germline V gene are SGHTA and FQGTGA. Trimming cost V 5 bases and J 4 bases; bases outside gene matches: 12. The CDR3 loop is CASSIMDRARGTGELFF. The CDR3 nucleotides are TGTGCCAGCAGCATAATGGACAGGGCTCGTGGCACCGGGGAGCTGTTTTTT.

The CDR3 sequence is CASSQELRRANEKLFF. Here the CDR3 DNA reads TGCGCCAGCAGCCAAGAATTGCGCAGGGCTAATGAAAAACTGTTTTTT. The genes are TRBV4-3 and TRBJ1-4, with a weak D call TRBD1 (5 bases). Germline lookup yields CDR1 LGHNA and CDR2 YSLEER. The V end lost 0 bases, the J end lost 3 bases, and 11 bases lay between the germline ends. The CDR3 runs 16 residues.

This clone was found once. Additional DNA sequences in this sample encode the identical CDR3. The chain employs TRBV5-1 and TRBJ2-7; maybe TRBD2 (6 bases). There are 14 residues in the CDR3. The V end lost 2 bases, the J end lost 3 bases, and 12 bases lay between the germline ends. Germline V CDR1 and CDR2: SGHRS, YFSETQ. CDR3 region: CASSFGTGVYEQYF. CDR3 in DNA: TGCGCCAGCAGCTTCGGGACGGGAGTCTACGAGCAGTACTTC. The variable domain in full, with the rest retrieved from reference TRBV5-1 and TRBJ2-7, is KAGVTQTPRYLIKTRGQQVTLSCSPISGHRSVSWYQQTPGQGLQFLFEYFSETQRNKGNFPGRFSGRQFSNSRSEMNVSTLELGDSALYLCASSFGTGVYEQYFGPGTRLTVT.

The chain carries TRBV7-2 and TRBJ2-1; no reliable D call. CDR3 length equals 15 residues. From germline, CDR1 is SGHTA and CDR2 FQGNSA. V lost 8 bases to trimming and J lost 0 bases, with 14 bases between them. The CDR3: CASGTYLSSYNEQFF. The CDR3 DNA follows: TGTGCCAGCGGAACTTATCTTAGCTCCTACAATGAGCAGTTCTTC.